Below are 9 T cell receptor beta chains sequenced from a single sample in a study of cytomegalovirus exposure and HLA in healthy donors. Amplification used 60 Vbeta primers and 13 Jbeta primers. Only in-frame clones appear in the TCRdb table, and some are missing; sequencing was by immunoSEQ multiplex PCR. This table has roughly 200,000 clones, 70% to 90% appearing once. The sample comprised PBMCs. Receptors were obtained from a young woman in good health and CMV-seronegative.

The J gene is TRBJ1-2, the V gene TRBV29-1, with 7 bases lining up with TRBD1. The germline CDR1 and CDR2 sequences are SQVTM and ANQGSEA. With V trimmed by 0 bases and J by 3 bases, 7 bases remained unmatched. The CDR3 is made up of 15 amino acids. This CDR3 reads CSVEDGGGWDYGYTF. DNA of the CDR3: TGCAGCGTTGAAGATGGAGGGGGCTGGGACTATGGCTACACCTTC.

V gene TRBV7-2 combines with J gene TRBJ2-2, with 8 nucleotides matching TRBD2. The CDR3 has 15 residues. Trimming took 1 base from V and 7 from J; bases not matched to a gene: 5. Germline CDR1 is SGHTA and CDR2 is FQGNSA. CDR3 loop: CASSLEGLGNGELFF. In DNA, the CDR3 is TGTGCCAGCAGCTTAGAGGGACTAGGAAACGGGGAGCTGTTTTTT.

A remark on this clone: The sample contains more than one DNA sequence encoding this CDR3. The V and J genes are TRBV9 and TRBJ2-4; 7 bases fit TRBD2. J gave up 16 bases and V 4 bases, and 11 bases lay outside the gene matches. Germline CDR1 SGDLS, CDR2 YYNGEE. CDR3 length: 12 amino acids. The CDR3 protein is CASSLPGGDQYF. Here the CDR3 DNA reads TGTGCCAGCAGCCTCCCTGGGGGGGATCAATACTTC.

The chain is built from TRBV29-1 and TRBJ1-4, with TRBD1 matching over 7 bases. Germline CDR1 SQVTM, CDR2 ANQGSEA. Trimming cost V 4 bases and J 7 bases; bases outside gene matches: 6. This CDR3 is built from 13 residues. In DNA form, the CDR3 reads TGCAGCGTTGGAGGGGACAGTAGTGAAAAACTGTTTTTT. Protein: CSVGGDSSEKLFF.

Here the CDR3 reads CASSLGGGTGLYEQYF. DNA for the CDR3: TGTGCCAGCAGCTTAGGGGGCGGGACAGGGCTCTACGAGCAGTACTTC. The chain couples TRBV11-2 to TRBJ2-7; 9 positions match TRBD1. The CDR3 is 16 residues long. J gave up 3 bases and V 1 base, and 7 bases lay outside the gene matches. The V gene's germline CDR1 is SGHAT and CDR2 FQNNGV.

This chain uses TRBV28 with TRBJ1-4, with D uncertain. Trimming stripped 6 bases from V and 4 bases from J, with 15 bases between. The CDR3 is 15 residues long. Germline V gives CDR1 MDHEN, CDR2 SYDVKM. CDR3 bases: TGTGCCAGCAGACGCGTCATGCGGGTTAATGAAAAACTGTTTTTT. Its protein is CASRRVMRVNEKLFF.

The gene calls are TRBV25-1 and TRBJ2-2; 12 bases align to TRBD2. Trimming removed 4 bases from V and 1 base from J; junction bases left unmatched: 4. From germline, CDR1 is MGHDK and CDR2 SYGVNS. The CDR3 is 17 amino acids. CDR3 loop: CASSVLAGGENTGELFF. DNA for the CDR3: TGTGCCAGCAGTGTGCTAGCGGGAGGGGAGAACACCGGGGAGCTGTTTTTT.

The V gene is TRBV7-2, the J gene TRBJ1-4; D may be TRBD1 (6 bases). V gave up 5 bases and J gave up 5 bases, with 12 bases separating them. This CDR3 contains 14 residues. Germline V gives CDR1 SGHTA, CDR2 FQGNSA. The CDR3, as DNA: TGTGCCAGCAGCCCCGGGACAAGAAATGAAAAACTGTTTTTT. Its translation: CASSPGTRNEKLFF.

The CDR3 DNA sequence: TGTGCCAGCAGCTTAGAGAAGGCTAGCTTCTTTGAGCAGTTCTTC. Its protein product is CASSLEKASFFEQFF. This chain connects TRBV11-2 to TRBJ2-1, with D possibly matching TRBD2 (5 bases). Germline V gives CDR1 SGHAT, CDR2 FQNNGV. There are 15 residues in the CDR3. Trimming left V 0 bases short and J 9 bases short, with 15 bases between.